The rows below give T cell receptor beta chains drawn from one sample of a study of cytomegalovirus exposure and HLA in healthy donors. Profiled with immunoSEQ multiplex PCR; TCRdb holds only in-frame clones, not every one. The table lists around 170,000 clones, roughly 80% of them singletons, with approximately 3.8% in the top ten. The sample comprised PBMCs. These receptors were taken from a man aged 45-65 years in good health and CMV-seronegative. CDR3s include the opening cysteine and the closing phenylalanine or tryptophan. The D gene is left open where the match is weak. Clone size, where shown, is once, few, many, or a class for clones that have expanded.

v_gene	abundance	d_gene	j_gene	CDR3aa	CDR3nt
TRBV30	once	TRBD1	TRBJ2-1	CAWTDRDGNEQFF	TGTGCCTGGACGGACAGGGACGGGAATGAGCAGTTCTTC
TRBV4-2	.	.	TRBJ1-5	CASSQDQASNQPQHF	TGTGCCAGCAGCCAAGATCAGGCAAGCAATCAGCCCCAGCATTTT
TRBV9	few	.	TRBJ1-2	CASSVGIDFGYTF	TGTGCCAGCAGCGTAGGAATAGATTTCGGCTACACCTTC
TRBV27	few	.	TRBJ2-7	CASSLYAGLEGYEQYF	TGTGCCAGCAGTTTATACGCAGGCCTCGAGGGCTACGAGCAGTACTTC
TRBV5-1	.	TRBD1	TRBJ1-1	CASSRDRGEGAEAFF	TGCGCCAGCAGTCGGGACAGGGGGGAAGGGGCTGAAGCTTTCTTT
TRBV7-8	.	.	TRBJ2-7	CASSPRLGTSIYEQYF	TGTGCCAGCAGCCCACGGCTAGGGACATCGATCTACGAGCAGTACTTC
TRBV10-3	once	.	TRBJ1-6	CAISENLGAEISPLHF	TGTGCCATCAGTGAAAATTTGGGAGCGGAGATTTCACCCCTCCACTTT
TRBV30	.	.	TRBJ1-3	CAFSLGSGNTIYF	TGTGCCTTCTCCCTCGGCTCTGGAAACACCATATATTTT
TRBV5-1	.	TRBD1	TRBJ1-3	CASRPQGTVDTIYF	TGCGCCAGCAGACCACAGGGGACGGTTGACACCATATATTTT
TRBV10-3	.	.	TRBJ1-4	CAISDMAVKKLFF	TGTGCCATCAGTGATATGGCGGTGAAAAAACTGTTTTTT
TRBV6-1	.	.	TRBJ1-6	CASSAMQNSPLHF	TGTGCCAGCAGTGCGATGCAGAATTCACCCCTCCACTTT
TRBV12-2	.	.	TRBJ2-5	CASRRTGEETQYF	TGTGCAAGTCGTCGGACAGGCGAAGAGACCCAGTACTTC
TRBV10-3	.	.	TRBJ1-2	CAISDPRYGYTF	TGTGCCATCAGTGACCCTAGGTATGGCTACACCTTC
TRBV29-1	.	.	TRBJ2-1	CSVDGAGDNEQFF	TGCAGCGTTGACGGGGCAGGGGACAATGAGCAGTTCTTC
TRBV30	once	TRBD2	TRBJ2-5	CAVSGGETQYF	TGTGCCGTGTCGGGGGGAGAGACCCAGTACTTC
TRBV4-3	few	.	TRBJ1-3	CASSQDRSSGNTIYF	TGCGCCAGCAGCCAAGATCGCAGCTCTGGAAACACCATATATTTT
TRBV7-8	.	.	TRBJ1-1	CASSLTGFGEAFF	TGTGCCAGCAGCTTAACCGGGTTTGGTGAAGCTTTCTTT
TRBV10-2	.	.	TRBJ1-1	CASSSRAAPGNTEAFF	TGCGCCAGCAGCTCCAGAGCGGCGCCCGGGAACACTGAAGCTTTCTTT
TRBV15	.	TRBD1	TRBJ2-1	CATSEDRAFSNEQFF	TGTGCCACCAGCGAGGACAGGGCGTTCTCCAATGAGCAGTTCTTC
TRBV19	once	.	TRBJ2-1	CASSSEALNEQFF	TGTGCCAGTAGTTCGGAGGCATTAAATGAGCAGTTCTTC
TRBV7-2	.	.	TRBJ1-1	CASSFGGGNTEAFF	TGTGCCAGCAGCTTCGGGGGAGGCAACACTGAAGCTTTCTTT
TRBV7-9	.	.	TRBJ1-1	CASSLVTGLNTEAFF	TGTGCCAGCAGCTTAGTGACAGGCCTGAACACTGAAGCTTTCTTT
TRBV5-6	.	.	TRBJ1-2	CASRVSRGSLGYTF	TGTGCCAGCAGAGTGAGTAGAGGGAGTCTTGGCTACACCTTC
TRBV10-2	.	.	TRBJ1-4	CASSGSGTTNEKLFF	TGCGCCAGCAGTGGCTCCGGGACAACTAATGAAAAACTGTTTTTT
TRBV4-3	.	TRBD2	TRBJ2-5	CASSQDLRGGRETQYF	TGCGCCAGCAGCCAAGATTTGCGGGGGGGCCGTGAGACCCAGTACTTC
TRBV19	.	.	TRBJ2-2	CASEPGQNTGELFF	TGTGCCAGTGAACCCGGACAAAACACCGGGGAGCTGTTTTTT
TRBV9	.	.	TRBJ2-7	CASSATGTYEQYF	TGTGCCAGCAGCGCAACCGGGACTTACGAGCAGTACTTC
TRBV9	few	.	TRBJ1-1	CASSVNKNTEAFF	TGTGCCAGCAGCGTAAACAAGAACACTGAAGCTTTCTTT
TRBV4-3	.	TRBD2	TRBJ2-1	CASSQGVQKAGGSYNEQFF	TGCGCCAGCAGCCAAGGTGTTCAGAAAGCGGGGGGCTCCTACAATGAGCAGTTCTTC
TRBV11-2	.	TRBD1	TRBJ1-3	CASSLGTGDSGNTIYF	TGTGCCAGCAGCTTAGGGACAGGGGACTCTGGAAACACCATATATTTT
TRBV4-3	.	.	TRBJ2-7	CASSQGRGSYEQYF	TGCGCCAGCAGCCAAGGAAGGGGATCCTACGAGCAGTACTTC
TRBV5-1	.	.	TRBJ1-2	CASSLAAGGARGYTF	TGCGCCAGCAGCTTGGCCGCGGGGGGCGCGAGGGGCTACACCTTC
TRBV4-3	.	.	TRBJ2-2	CASSRTATNTGELFF	TGCGCCAGCAGCCGGACTGCTACGAACACCGGGGAGCTGTTTTTT
TRBV10-2	.	.	TRBJ2-5	CASSGQFQETQYF	TGCGCCAGCAGTGGACAGTTCCAAGAGACCCAGTACTTC
TRBV7-8	.	TRBD1	TRBJ2-7	CASSPDRVTYEQYF	TGTGCCAGCAGCCCGGACAGGGTCACCTACGAGCAGTACTTC
TRBV7-9	.	TRBD1	TRBJ1-5	CASSFGPPGQHQPQHF	TGTGCCAGCAGCTTCGGTCCCCCGGGACAGCATCAGCCCCAGCATTTT
TRBV6-5	.	.	TRBJ1-5	CASSGRGNQPQHF	TGTGCCAGCAGTGGGCGAGGCAATCAGCCCCAGCATTTT
TRBV5-1	.	TRBD1	TRBJ2-2	CASSQTGESTGELFF	TGCGCCAGCAGCCAAACAGGGGAGAGCACCGGGGAGCTGTTTTTT
TRBV2	.	.	TRBJ1-2	CASEGNNYGYTF	TGTGCCAGCGAGGGAAATAACTATGGCTACACCTTT
TRBV6-6	.	TRBD2	TRBJ2-5	CASSSGAGSGRTQYF	TGTGCCAGCAGTTCCGGAGCGGGGTCCGGGCGGACCCAGTACTTC
TRBV7-2	.	.	TRBJ1-1	CASSLERTRTEAFF	TGTGCCAGCAGCTTAGAGCGTACTCGGACTGAAGCTTTCTTT
TRBV29-1	.	.	TRBJ2-3	CSVLRLLTDTQYF	TGCAGCGTTCTTCGACTCCTCACAGATACGCAGTATTTT
TRBV6-5	.	.	TRBJ1-5	CASSPSLRRAQHF	TGTGCCAGCAGTCCCAGTTTAAGGCGGGCCCAGCATTTT
TRBV7-9	.	TRBD1	TRBJ1-5	CASSFAGTGNQPQHF	TGTGCCAGCAGTTTTGCCGGGACAGGGAATCAGCCCCAGCATTTT
TRBV5-5	.	.	TRBJ2-2	CASSHRVAKDGELFF	TGTGCCAGCAGCCATAGGGTAGCGAAGGACGGGGAGCTGTTTTTT
TRBV5-1	few	TRBD1	TRBJ2-6	CASSSGQGVTGANVLTF	TGCGCCAGCAGCTCGGGACAGGGAGTCACTGGGGCCAACGTCCTGACTTTC
TRBV7-8	few	TRBD1	TRBJ2-5	CASSPRDRGGETQYF	TGTGCCAGCAGCCCCCGCGACAGGGGCGGGGAGACCCAGTACTTC
TRBV27	once	.	TRBJ2-7	CASRRLTGDYEQYF	TGTGCCAGCAGGAGATTGACAGGGGACTACGAGCAATACTTC
TRBV27	.	TRBD1	TRBJ1-3	CASSRDRAGNTIYF	TGTGCCAGCAGTCGGGACAGAGCTGGAAACACCATATATTTT
TRBV19	.	.	TRBJ1-5	CASRDGQLGNQPQHF	TGTGCCAGTAGAGACGGACAGTTAGGCAATCAGCCCCAGCATTTT
TRBV7-2	.	TRBD1	TRBJ2-7	CASSPSLGTGSVEQYF	TGTGCCAGCAGCCCGAGTCTCGGGACAGGGTCCGTCGAGCAGTACTTC
TRBV4-2	.	TRBD2	TRBJ2-2	CASSQAAGGASGELFF	TGTGCCAGCAGCCAAGCAGCGGGGGGAGCATCCGGGGAGCTGTTTTTT
TRBV29-1	.	TRBD1	TRBJ1-1	CSGTIDRVMSTEAFF	TGCAGCGGTACGATAGACAGGGTGATGAGCACTGAAGCTTTCTTT
TRBV5-6	.	TRBD1	TRBJ1-1	CASSLGGQTNTEAFF	TGTGCCAGCAGCTTGGGGGGACAGACGAACACTGAAGCTTTCTTT